This TCR beta chain was sequenced for a study of neurological immune-mediated disorders. This clonotype has only a few counts. V was pared by 0 bases and J by 2 bases, with 13 bases between. Per the germline V gene, CDR1 is DFQATT and CDR2 is SNEGSKA (reference sequence). The CDR3 length is 16 residues. Each CDR3 protein gets one entry after TCRdb re-called the 5' RACE reads with MiXCR. The table has 30,000 or so distinct CDR3 sequences, 10% to 15% seen once. This receptor was identified in a man in his 60s in good health. The sample consisted of PBMCs. The chain joins TRBV20-1 to TRBJ2-2, with a possible D match to TRBD1 (6 bases). CDR3 in amino acids: CSARDLTGYNTGELFF. The CDR3 DNA reads as TGCAGTGCTAGAGATTTGACAGGTTATAACACCGGGGAGCTGTTTTTT.